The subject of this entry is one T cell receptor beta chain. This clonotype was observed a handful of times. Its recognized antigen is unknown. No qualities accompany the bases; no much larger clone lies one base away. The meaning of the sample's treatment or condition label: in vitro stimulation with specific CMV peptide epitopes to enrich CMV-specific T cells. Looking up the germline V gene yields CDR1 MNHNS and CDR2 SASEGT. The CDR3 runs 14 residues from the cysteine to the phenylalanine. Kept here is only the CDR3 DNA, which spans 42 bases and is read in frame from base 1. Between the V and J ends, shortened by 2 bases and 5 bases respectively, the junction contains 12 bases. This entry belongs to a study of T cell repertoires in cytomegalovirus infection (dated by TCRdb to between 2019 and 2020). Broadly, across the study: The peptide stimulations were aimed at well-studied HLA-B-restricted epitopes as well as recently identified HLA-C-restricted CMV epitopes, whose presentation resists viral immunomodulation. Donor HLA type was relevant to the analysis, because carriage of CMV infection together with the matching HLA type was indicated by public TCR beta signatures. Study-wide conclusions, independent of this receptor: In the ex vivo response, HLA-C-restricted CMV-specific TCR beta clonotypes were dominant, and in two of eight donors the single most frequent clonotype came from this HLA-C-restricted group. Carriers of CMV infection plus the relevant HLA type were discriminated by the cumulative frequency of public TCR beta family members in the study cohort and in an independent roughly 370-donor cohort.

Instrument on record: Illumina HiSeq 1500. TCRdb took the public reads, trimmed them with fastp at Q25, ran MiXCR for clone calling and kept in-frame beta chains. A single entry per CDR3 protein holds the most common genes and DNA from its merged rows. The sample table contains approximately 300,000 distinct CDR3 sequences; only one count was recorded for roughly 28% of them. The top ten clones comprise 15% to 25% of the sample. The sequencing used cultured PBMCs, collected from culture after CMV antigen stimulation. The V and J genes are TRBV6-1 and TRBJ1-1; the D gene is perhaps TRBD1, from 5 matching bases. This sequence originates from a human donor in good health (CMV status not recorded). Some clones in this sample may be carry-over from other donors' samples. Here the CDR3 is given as CASSERRRGTEAFF. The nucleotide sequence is TGTGCCAGCAGTGAAAGGAGAAGGGGTACTGAAGCTTTCTTT.